Listed here are 29 T cell receptor beta chains from one sample, sequenced in a study of T cells in lung cancer brain metastases. Clones were sequenced by immunoSEQ multiplex PCR, and TCRdb holds only the in-frame ones, with some missing. The repertoire holds under 3,500 clones, around nine tenths seen once, with 11% in the top ten. Source material: tumor tissue from the primary lung tumor. The origin of the receptors is a man in his 60s with non-small cell lung cancer.

The V gene is TRBV27, the J gene TRBJ1-2, with TRBD1 matching over 9 bases. The CDR3 totals 13 residues. The V gene end was trimmed by 5 bases and the J gene end by 8 bases; junction bases not matched to a gene: 6. Germline V lookup: CDR1 MNHEY, CDR2 SMNVEV (reference sequence). CDR3 amino acids: CASSPSTGGGYTF. CDR3 sequence (DNA): TGTGCCAGCAGTCCATCGACAGGGGGAGGCTACACCTTC.

The CDR3 DNA sequence: TGTGCCAGCAGCCCGGGGGAGGACGGCTATGGCTACACCTTC. This encodes CASSPGEDGYGYTF. The J gene is TRBJ1-2, the V gene TRBV7-3; a weak D match, TRBD1 (5 bases). Germline V gene data show CDR1 as SGHTA and CDR2 as FQGTGA. The CDR3 runs to 14 residues. The V gene lost 5 bases and the J gene lost 4 bases, with 14 bases spanning the gap.

The rearrangement links TRBV10-2 to TRBJ2-2; the D is unclear. Germline-derived CDR1 and CDR2 are WSHSY and SAAADI. V was trimmed by 5 bases and J by 7 bases, leaving 8 bases between them. The CDR3 is 12 residues long. The CDR3 spells CASSPIGGELFF. The DNA for the CDR3 is TGCGCCAGCAGTCCGATTGGCGGGGAGCTGTTTTTT.

J is TRBJ1-3 and V is TRBV5-1; the D gene is possibly TRBD1 (6 bases). CDR1 is SGHRS, CDR2 YFSETQ, per germline. V gave up 3 bases and J gave up 8 bases, with 12 bases separating them. The CDR3 is 13 residues long. The CDR3 region has the DNA TGCGCCAGCAGCTGGGGATCAGGGGACACCATATATTTT. Encoded protein: CASSWGSGDTIYF.

The chain has TRBV11-1 and TRBJ2-7; perhaps TRBD1 as D (5 bases). The V end was cut by 5 bases, the J end by 4 bases, with 12 bases between. The CDR3 totals 13 residues. Germline-derived CDR1 and CDR2 are SGHAT and FQDESV (reference sequence). CDR3 in amino acids: CASSVTDTYEQYF. DNA for the CDR3: TGTGCCAGCAGCGTGACGGACACTTACGAGCAGTACTTC.

V usage is TRBV27 and J usage is TRBJ1-4, with 9 nucleotides matching TRBD1. Germline CDR1 and CDR2: MNHEY and SMNVEV (reference sequence). The CDR3 extends over 15 amino acids. Trimming at V came to 0 bases and at J to 4 bases, leaving 0 bases not matched to a gene. In DNA form, the CDR3 reads TGTGCCAGCAGTTTATCGGGACAGGGTAATGAAAAACTGTTTTTT. Its protein is CASSLSGQGNEKLFF.

The chain combines TRBV7-2 with TRBJ1-5, with D possibly matching TRBD1 (6 bases). Trimming took off 2 bases at V and 4 bases at J, with 12 bases between the two ends. This CDR3 region has 15 residues. Germline V gene sequence: CDR1 SGHTA, CDR2 FQGNSA. The CDR3 DNA reads as TGTGCCAGCAGCTTAATTGCAGGGGCGAATCAGCCCCAGCATTTT. Translation gives CASSLIAGANQPQHF.

This chain uses TRBV6-5 with TRBJ1-3; D uncertain. V was cut by 0 bases and J by 4 bases, with 10 bases left in between. Germline CDR1 is MNHEY and CDR2 is SVGAGI. CDR3 length equals 15 residues. Written as DNA, the CDR3 is TGTGCCAGCAGTTACTCGAGACAAGCCGGAAACACCATATATTTT. Translated: CASSYSRQAGNTIYF.

The chain combines TRBV7-6 with TRBJ2-7, with D perhaps TRBD1 or TRBD2 (5 bases each). V was clipped by 1 base and J by 2 bases, with 9 bases between them. CDR1 is SGHVS and CDR2 is FNYEAQ in the germline V gene. The CDR3 extends over 14 amino acids. The CDR3 spells CASSLDRGPYEQYF. The CDR3 coding sequence is TGTGCCAGCAGCTTAGACCGGGGCCCCTACGAGCAGTACTTC. The whole variable domain, remainder taken from reference TRBV7-6 and TRBJ2-7, is GAGVSQSPRYKVTKRGQDVALRCDPISGHVSLYWYRQALGQGPEFLTYFNYEAQQDKSGLPNDRFSAERPEGSISTLTIQRTEQRDSAMYRCASSLDRGPYEQYFGPGTRLTVT.

The chain has TRBV12-5 and TRBJ1-5, with 7 bases lining up with TRBD1. V lost 1 base, J lost 3 bases, and 12 bases stayed unmatched. The germline V gene encodes CDR1 LGHNT and CDR2 FRNRAP. The CDR3 sequence is 18 residues long. CDR3 DNA sequence: TGTGCTAGTGGTTTGGGAACTGACAGGGCGGGGAACAATCAGCCCCAGCATTTT. It encodes CASGLGTDRAGNNQPQHF.

This chain links TRBV6-1 with TRBJ2-5, with unresolved D. The germline CDR1 and CDR2 sequences are MNHNS and SASEGT. CDR3 length: 15 amino acids. The V gene lost 1 base and the J gene lost 5 bases, with 14 bases spanning the gap. CDR3 sequence (DNA): TGTGCCAGCAGTGAAGTCGAACGTAAGTTCGAGACCCAGTACTTC. It translates to CASSEVERKFETQYF.

The V call is TRBV7-9, the J call TRBJ1-2, with 9 bases lining up with TRBD1. V shed 5 bases and J 4 bases; nucleotides not matched to a gene: 8. CDR1 and CDR2 (germline): SEHNR, FQNEAQ (reference sequence). CDR3 length: 15 amino acids. CDR3: CASSGTGGTAYGYTF. CDR3 coding DNA: TGTGCCAGCAGCGGAACAGGGGGCACCGCCTATGGCTACACCTTC. The complete variable domain, with remaining parts taken from reference TRBV7-9 and TRBJ1-2, reads DTGVSQNPRHKITKRGQNVTFRCDPISEHNRLYWYRQTLGQGPEFLTYFQNEAQLEKSRLLSDRFSAERPKGSFSTLEIQRTEQGDSAMYLCASSGTGGTAYGYTFGSGTRLTVV.

This sequence joins TRBV7-3 and TRBJ1-1; no clear D. Trimming stripped 1 base from V and 0 bases from J, with 3 bases between. This CDR3 spans 13 amino acids. Germline lookup yields CDR1 SGHTA and CDR2 FQGTGA. The CDR3 region has the DNA TGTGCCAGCAGCTTAATGGTGAACACTGAAGCTTTCTTT. It codes for CASSLMVNTEAFF.

The chain uses TRBV12-5 and TRBJ2-1, with 9 bases lining up with TRBD2. The junction had 11 bases not matched to a gene; V was cut back by 4 bases and J by 7 bases. CDR3 length equals 16 residues. CDR1 is LGHNT and CDR2 is FRNRAP in the germline V gene. The CDR3 DNA reads as TGTGCTAGTGGTTCAGAGACTAGCGGAAGGAGGAATGAGCAGTTCTTC. As protein: CASGSETSGRRNEQFF. The entire variable domain, with the rest obtained from reference TRBV12-5 and TRBJ2-1, is as follows: DARVTQTPRHKVTEMGQEVTMRCQPILGHNTVFWYRQTMMQGLELLAYFRNRAPLDDSGMPKDRFSAEMPDATLATLKIQPSEPRDSAVYFCASGSETSGRRNEQFFGPGTRLTVL.

The V call is TRBV7-8, the J call TRBJ1-6; D gene unclear. The CDR3 is 16 residues long. The germline V gene encodes CDR1 SGHVS and CDR2 FQNEAQ. V lost 5 bases and J 14 bases, leaving 25 bases between the germline ends. CDR3 amino acids: CASSIGSRVRVEALHF. In DNA form, the CDR3 reads TGTGCCAGCAGCATTGGTTCACGGGTTCGAGTGGAAGCCCTCCACTTT.

V is TRBV30 and J is TRBJ2-6; D possibly corresponds to TRBD2 (6 bases). Germline V gene data show CDR1 as GTSNPN and CDR2 as SVGIG (reference sequence). The ends were cut back, 3 bases at V and 0 bases at J, with 15 bases in the middle. The CDR3 has 17 residues. The CDR3 nucleotides are TGTGCCTGGAGCCTCAGGTTGCGGGGCTCTGGGGCCAACGTCCTGACTTTC. Protein: CAWSLRLRGSGANVLTF.

V gene TRBV5-6 combines with J gene TRBJ1-2, with TRBD1 as a possible D gene (6 bases). Germline assignment: CDR1 SGHDT and CDR2 YYEEEE. The germline V and J ends were trimmed by 4 bases and 3 bases, with 19 bases remaining between them. The CDR3 is made up of 16 amino acids. The DNA of the CDR3 is TGTGCCAGCAGCCCGGGGAGGGGGTTGTACGACTATGGCTACACCTTC. Translating it yields CASSPGRGLYDYGYTF.

The chain carries TRBV5-1 and TRBJ1-3; D unresolved. Trimming removed 3 bases at V and 3 bases at J, with 10 bases between. The CDR3 is made up of 14 amino acids. Looked up from germline, CDR1 is SGHRS and CDR2 is YFSETQ. The CDR3 sequence: CASSSTTNGNTIYF. The CDR3 DNA is TGCGCCAGCAGCTCAACTACAAATGGAAACACCATATATTTT. The full variable domain, completed using reference TRBV5-1 and TRBJ1-3, is KAGVTQTPRYLIKTRGQQVTLSCSPISGHRSVSWYQQTPGQGLQFLFEYFSETQRNKGNFPGRFSGRQFSNSRSEMNVSTLELGDSALYLCASSSTTNGNTIYFGEGSWLTVV.

The CDR3 DNA is TGTGCCAGCAGCCAAAGTGGAAGGTCCTGGTGGGCTAATGAAAAACTGTTTTTT. Amino acids: CASSQSGRSWWANEKLFF. The rearrangement links TRBV14 to TRBJ1-4; no firm D call. This CDR3 has 18 residues. Between the trimmed V and J ends, which lost 2 bases and 3 bases, there was a span of 19 bases. CDR1 and CDR2 (germline): SGHDN, FVKESK.

This chain connects TRBV10-3 to TRBJ2-1; no reliable D call. Germline lookup yields CDR1 ENHRY and CDR2 SYGVKD. The CDR3 is made up of 14 amino acids. V lost 2 bases and J lost 6, with 11 bases in between. CDR3 in amino acids: CAISEGTTGNEQFF. The CDR3 DNA follows: TGTGCCATCAGTGAGGGTACTACGGGCAATGAGCAGTTCTTC.

This clone was recorded only once. This sequence joins TRBV6-5 and TRBJ2-7; D call uncertain. CDR3 size: 14 residues. The germline CDR1 and CDR2 sequences are MNHEY and SVGAGI. The ends were cut back, 0 bases at V and 1 base at J, with 7 bases in the middle. The CDR3 here is CASSYSYGSYEQYF. As DNA, the CDR3 is TGTGCCAGCAGTTACTCGTACGGTTCCTACGAGCAGTACTTC.

The chain combines TRBV5-1 with TRBJ1-2; unclear D gene. The CDR3 length is 11 residues. Deletions cut 4 bases from V and 7 bases from J, with 8 bases between. Germline CDR1 reads SGHRS; CDR2 reads YFSETQ. CDR3 coding DNA: TGCGCCAGCAGCCTAAGTCCTGGCTACACCTTC. As protein: CASSLSPGYTF.

This chain uses TRBV5-1 with TRBJ1-1; the D is unclear. With 0 bases removed from V and 1 base from J, the gap between germline ends came to 10 bases. This CDR3 spans 15 amino acids. Germline-derived CDR1 and CDR2 are SGHRS and YFSETQ. The CDR3 nucleotides read TGCGCCAGCAGCTTGGATGGGAGATCGAACACTGAAGCTTTCTTT. This encodes CASSLDGRSNTEAFF. The variable domain in full, with the rest retrieved from reference TRBV5-1 and TRBJ1-1, is KAGVTQTPRYLIKTRGQQVTLSCSPISGHRSVSWYQQTPGQGLQFLFEYFSETQRNKGNFPGRFSGRQFSNSRSEMNVSTLELGDSALYLCASSLDGRSNTEAFFGQGTRLTVV.

The CDR3 DNA reads as TGTGCCAGCAGACCTACAGGGTCATGGGGGGCCAACGTCCTGACTTTC. Protein product: CASRPTGSWGANVLTF. The genes are TRBV2 and TRBJ2-6; tentatively, D is TRBD1 (6 bases). Germline CDR1 SNHLY, CDR2 FYNNEI. Trimming removed 6 bases from V and 4 bases from J, with 16 bases in between. The CDR3 is 16 residues long.

The chain recombines TRBV29-1 with TRBJ2-1; 8 nucleotides align to TRBD1. Germline lookup yields CDR1 SQVTM and CDR2 ANQGSEA. The CDR3 is made up of 15 amino acids. V shed 4 bases and J 10 bases; nucleotides not matched to a gene: 15. In nucleotides, the CDR3 is TGCAGCGTTGTAATATCCAGGGGGCGCCTTGGGGAGCAGTTCTTC. Protein product: CSVVISRGRLGEQFF.

The chain joins TRBV5-1 to TRBJ1-1; D possibly corresponds to TRBD1 (6 bases). Germline CDR1 and CDR2: SGHRS and YFSETQ. Trimming removed 4 bases at V and 1 base at J, with 11 bases between. The CDR3 consists of 14 residues. The CDR3 DNA reads as TGCGCCAGCAGCCGGGACATTCGGAACACTGAAGCTTTCTTT. Its protein is CASSRDIRNTEAFF.

The chain recombines TRBV14 with TRBJ2-7; TRBD1 matches at 10 bases. J gave up 3 bases and V 4 bases, and 3 bases lay outside the gene matches. The CDR3 spans 14 residues. Germline V lookup: CDR1 SGHDN, CDR2 FVKESK. CDR3: CASSLWTGGYEQYF. The CDR3 DNA reads as TGTGCCAGCAGCCTTTGGACAGGGGGCTACGAGCAGTACTTC.

The chain joins TRBV5-6 to TRBJ2-3; TRBD2 matches at 8 bases. CDR1 is SGHDT, CDR2 YYEEEE, per germline. Germline trimming cut 4 bases from V and 4 bases from J; bases unmatched to any gene: 11. There are 16 residues in the CDR3. The chain's CDR3 is CASSPLRGASPDTQYF. CDR3 in DNA: TGTGCCAGCAGCCCCTTGCGGGGGGCTTCTCCAGATACGCAGTATTTT.

The J gene is TRBJ2-7, the V gene TRBV11-2, with D possibly matching TRBD2 (8 bases). The CDR3 length is 16 residues. Germline CDR1 is SGHAT and CDR2 is FQNNGV. Trimming removed 6 bases from V and 2 bases from J, with 20 bases in between. CDR3 nucleotides: TGTGCCAGCAGTCCGCTTAGGGGGCGGGAGGCCTACGAGCAGTACTTC. Amino acid sequence: CASSPLRGREAYEQYF.